This T cell receptor (beta chain) emerged from a study of beta chain features in type 1 diabetes. Isolated RNA was reverse transcribed in full, so expressed TCRB transcripts were sequenced. The read count averaged approximately 4 million across naive, central memory and regulatory T cell samples. Using immunoSEQ multiplex PCR, the repertoire was profiled, and TCRdb retains in-frame clones only, with some absent. The table lists about 360,000 clones, 10% to 15% of them singletons. General study findings and limits: A closer apparent resemblance between naive, central memory and Treg TCRB repertoires was seen in patients than in healthy donors. Patients and controls would share equally any PCR tilt toward shorter templates. All four CD4+ subsets from Type 1 diabetes patients carried moderately but significantly shorter TCRB CDR3s.

Trimming pared 0 bases from V and 8 bases from J, leaving 7 bases between. There are 11 residues in the CDR3. Germline V lookup: CDR1 GTSNPN, CDR2 SVGIG (reference sequence). The table lists this clone with a few counts. Its antigen is undetermined. The sequencing input was naive CD4+ T cells from blood. The TCR sequence derives from a woman under 30 with type 1 diabetes. The V call is TRBV30, the J call TRBJ1-2; no clear D gene. The CDR3 sequence is CAWSVLWGYTF. The DNA for the CDR3 is TGTGCCTGGAGTGTACTTTGGGGCTACACCTTC.